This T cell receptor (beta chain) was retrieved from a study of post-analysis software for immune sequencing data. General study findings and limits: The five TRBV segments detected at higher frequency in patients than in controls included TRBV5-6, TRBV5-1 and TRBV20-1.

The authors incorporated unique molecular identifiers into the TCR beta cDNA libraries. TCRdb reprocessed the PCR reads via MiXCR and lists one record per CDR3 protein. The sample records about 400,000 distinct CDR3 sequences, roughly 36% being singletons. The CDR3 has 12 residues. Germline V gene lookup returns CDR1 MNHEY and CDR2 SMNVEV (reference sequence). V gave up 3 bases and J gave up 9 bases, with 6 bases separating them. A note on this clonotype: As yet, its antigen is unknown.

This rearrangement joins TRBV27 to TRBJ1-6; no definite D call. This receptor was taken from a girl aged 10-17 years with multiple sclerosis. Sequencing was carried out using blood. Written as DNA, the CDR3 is TGTGCCAGCAGTTTCCCCAGTTCACCCCTCCACTTT. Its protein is CASSFPSSPLHF.